The 14 T cell receptor beta chains below were found in one sample sequenced in a study of OX40 agonist ivuxolimab in advanced cancers. Here immunoSEQ multiplex PCR was the method, and the copy in TCRdb shows in-frame clones only, minus some. The sample shows around 70,000 clones, around 87% of them seen only once. The input for sequencing was CD4+ or CD8+ T cells sorted from blood, taken in a trial of the OX40 agonist ivuxolimab. Source of these receptors: an adult with an advanced solid tumor such as melanoma, head and neck, liver or kidney cancer.

J is TRBJ2-2 and V is TRBV30; D uncertain. The CDR3 has 13 amino acids. Trimming stripped 2 bases from V and 1 base from J, with 5 bases between. Germline lookup yields CDR1 GTSNPN and CDR2 SVGIG (reference sequence). The CDR3 region is CAWSRQNTGELFF. CDR3 bases: TGTGCCTGGAGTAGGCAGAACACCGGGGAGCTGTTTTTT.

The chain carries TRBV23-1 and TRBJ2-1; no definite D call. TRBV23-1 falls under the ORF class, with uncertain function. The CDR3 is made up of 15 amino acids. V gave up 0 bases and J gave up 6 bases, with 12 bases separating them. The CDR3 is CASSQSILAVNEQFF. For the CDR3, the DNA is TGCGCCAGCAGTCAATCGATTCTGGCAGTCAATGAGCAGTTCTTC.

The chain recombines TRBV6-1 with TRBJ1-4; possible D gene TRBD1, 6 bases. With 11 bases removed from V and 7 bases from J, the gap between germline ends came to 14 bases. This CDR3 comprises 12 residues. Germline CDR1 and CDR2: MNHNS and SASEGT. The CDR3 bases are TGTGCCCTAGACAGGAGTGGTGAAAAACTGTTTTTT. It encodes CALDRSGEKLFF.

On this clone: Compared with germline, one end of the junction differs, possibly owing to a read error. The chain couples TRBV7-9 to TRBJ2-7; 13 nucleotides line up with TRBD2. The germline V gene has CDR1 SEHNR and CDR2 FQNEAQ (reference sequence). CDR3 length: 12 residues. For the CDR3, the DNA is TGTGCCAGCAGCCGACTAGCGGGGGGTATGAACTTC. Encoded protein: CASSRLAGGMNF.

The chain is built from TRBV5-5 and TRBJ1-1; D perhaps matches TRBD1 (5 bases). Germline values: CDR1 SGHKS, CDR2 YYEKEE (reference sequence). The length of the CDR3 is 14 residues. The V end was cut by 6 bases, the J end by 5 bases, with 17 bases between. In nucleotides, the CDR3 is TGTGCCAGCACCCTGAGTGGGGGTGAGACTGAAGCTTTCTTT. Protein product: CASTLSGGETEAFF.

The J gene is TRBJ2-5, the V gene TRBV29-1; maybe TRBD2 (5 bases). In germline, CDR1 is SQVTM, CDR2 ANQGSEA. Trimming cost V 4 bases and J 5 bases, with 8 bases left between them. The CDR3 runs 11 residues. The CDR3 loop reads CSVVEEETQYF. CDR3 coding DNA: TGCAGCGTTGTGGAGGAGGAGACCCAGTACTTC.

The chain carries TRBV18 and TRBJ2-2, with 7 bases aligning to TRBD1. CDR1 is KGHSH and CDR2 is LQKENI in the germline V gene. The CDR3 runs to 16 residues. Trimming at V came to 6 bases and at J to 4 bases, leaving 11 bases not matched to a gene. CDR3 DNA: TGTGCCAGCTCTCCCTCCTCGAGGGGGCCCACCGGGGAGCTGTTTTTT. It specifies CASSPSSRGPTGELFF.

V usage is TRBV28 and J usage is TRBJ2-3, with D unresolved. The germline V gene has CDR1 MDHEN and CDR2 SYDVKM. The CDR3 spans 12 residues. Trimming removed 3 bases from V and 2 bases from J, with 3 bases in between. The CDR3 DNA reads TGTGCCAGCAGTTTCTACACAGATACGCAGTATTTT. Translating gives CASSFYTDTQYF.

J is TRBJ1-5 and V is TRBV28, with D possibly matching TRBD1 (6 bases). This CDR3 has 14 residues. CDR1 and CDR2 from the germline V gene are MDHEN and SYDVKM. V gave up 2 bases and J gave up 6 bases, with 11 bases separating them. CDR3 residues: CASSLAGARQPQHF. The CDR3 nucleotides read TGTGCCAGCAGTTTAGCAGGGGCGCGTCAGCCCCAGCATTTT.

The chain recombines TRBV5-6 with TRBJ1-1; 8 nucleotides agree with TRBD1. V trimming: 3 bases; J trimming: 0 bases; junction bases outside the gene matches: 1. Germline-derived CDR1 and CDR2 are SGHDT and YYEEEE. CDR3 length: 14 amino acids. CDR3 nucleotide sequence: TGTGCCAGCAGCTGGACAGGGATGAACACTGAAGCTTTCTTT. It translates to CASSWTGMNTEAFF.

The chain links TRBV7-6 to TRBJ2-1; 9 bases line up with TRBD1. CDR1 and CDR2 from the germline V gene are SGHVS and FNYEAQ. This CDR3 is built from 11 residues. V was clipped by 5 bases and J by 15 bases; unmatched bases: 5. DNA for the CDR3: TGTGCCAGCAGCACGGGACAGGGTTTGTTCTTC. Translation gives CASSTGQGLFF.

In its sample, this clone was seen a few times. The rearrangement joins TRBV19 to TRBJ2-1; D possibly corresponds to TRBD2 (6 bases). Trimming left V 3 bases short and J 7 bases short, with 13 bases between. CDR3 length: 14 residues. Germline CDR1 reads LNHDA; CDR2 reads SQIVND (reference sequence). CDR3 loop: CASSMVGSWNEQFF. The CDR3 nucleotides read TGTGCCAGTAGTATGGTCGGGAGTTGGAATGAGCAGTTCTTC.

This sequence joins TRBV28 and TRBJ2-7, with TRBD2 matching 8 bases. Germline V CDR1 and CDR2: MDHEN, SYDVKM. With 8 bases clipped from V and 6 bases from J, the junction kept 15 bases outside the gene matches. There are 15 residues in the CDR3. The CDR3 coding sequence is TGTGCCAGCCTGGGGGCGGGAGGAATCCATGGCGAGCAGTACTTC. This codes for CASLGAGGIHGEQYF.

CDR3 sequence: CASSFSVDEQFF. CDR3 coding DNA: TGTGCCAGCAGCTTTAGCGTCGATGAGCAGTTCTTC. The genes are TRBV7-2 and TRBJ2-1; D perhaps matches TRBD2 (5 bases). Trimming took off 3 bases at V and 8 bases at J, with 8 bases between the two ends. From germline, CDR1 is SGHTA and CDR2 FQGNSA. CDR3 size: 12 residues.